The entry that follows covers one T cell receptor (beta chain) sequence. The data originate from a study of blood T cell repertoires in COVID-19. Across the whole study: Samples came from the United States, Italy and Spain, spanning acute and convalescent COVID-19. Nucleic acid was either cDNA or gDNA, and it came from T cells, B-cell-depleted T cells, or PBMCs.

Trimming pared 1 base from V and 15 bases from J, leaving 10 bases between. The CDR3 spans 11 residues. Per the germline V gene, CDR1 is SGHTA and CDR2 is FQGNSA. Sequenced by immunoSEQ multiplex PCR; TCRdb stores in-frame clones only, minus some. The sample gives 150,000 or so clones, 70% to 85% of which show up once; more than 6% is in the top ten. The clonotype originates from a middle-aged woman with COVID-19, enrolled during active disease. The chain has TRBV7-2 and TRBJ2-4; a weak D match, TRBD1 (5 bases). Sequencing input: peripheral blood. The CDR3 DNA sequence: TGTGCCAGCAGCTTAGACGGACAAGCGTACTTC. Amino acids: CASSLDGQAYF.